Following are 12 T cell receptor beta chains from one sample sequenced in a study of Graves' ophthalmopathy and Graves' hyperthyroidism. Using RNA transcripts, the TCR beta CDR3 regions were amplified. Second-round multiplex PCR came after a first-round RT-PCR that employed HTBI primers. TCRdb fed the multiplex PCR reads into MiXCR, producing one record per CDR3 protein. The sample lists hundreds of thousands of distinct CDR3 sequences; approximately 15% were seen once. Sequencing used peripheral blood. The receptors come from a young woman with stable Graves' hyperthyroidism.

This clonotype has only a few counts. V usage is TRBV5-1 and J usage is TRBJ1-1; D uncertain. CDR3 size: 13 residues. Germline CDR1 is SGHRS and CDR2 is YFSETQ. Trimming removed 0 bases from V and 12 bases from J, with 15 bases in between. The CDR3 coding sequence is TGCGCCAGCAGCTTGGCGGCGCTGGATGAGCCTTTCTTT. Its protein product is CASSLAALDEPFF. The complete variable domain, with remaining parts taken from reference TRBV5-1 and TRBJ1-1, reads KAGVTQTPRYLIKTRGQQVTLSCSPISGHRSVSWYQQTPGQGLQFLFEYFSETQRNKGNFPGRFSGRQFSNSRSEMNVSTLELGDSALYLCASSLAALDEPFFGQGTRLTVV.

In its sample, this clonotype was seen many times. The chain carries TRBV12-3 or TRBV12-4 and TRBJ1-1; 10 nucleotides agree with TRBD1. Trimming took 6 bases from V and 2 from J; bases not matched to a gene: 9. The CDR3 loop spans 16 amino acids. The CDR3 protein is CASRYGQGVINTEAFF. The CDR3 nucleotides are TGTGCCAGCAGATACGGACAGGGGGTAATTAACACTGAAGCTTTCTTT.

V gene TRBV6-1 combines with J gene TRBJ1-5, with 7 bases identical to TRBD1. The CDR3 loop spans 14 amino acids. V shed 8 bases and J 2 bases; nucleotides not matched to a gene: 6. In germline, CDR1 is MNHNS, CDR2 SASEGT. The CDR3 sequence: CASGGTVRNQPQHF. CDR3 nucleotides: TGTGCCAGCGGGGGGACAGTCCGCAATCAGCCCCAGCATTTT.

V is TRBV19 and J is TRBJ1-1; no definite D call. The CDR3 is 15 amino acids. The V gene lost 6 bases and the J gene lost 1 base, with 15 bases spanning the gap. The germline V gene encodes CDR1 LNHDA and CDR2 SQIVND (reference sequence). The CDR3 coding sequence is TGTGCCAGTAGCCCTACGGCGGCGCGGAACACTGAAGCTTTCTTT. Its protein is CASSPTAARNTEAFF.

This clonotype came up a few times. A read error may explain this, as a much larger clone is one base away. The rearrangement joins TRBV10-3 to TRBJ2-5; tentative D call: TRBD2 (7 bases). This CDR3 has 15 amino acids. Germline V gene lookup returns CDR1 ENHRY and CDR2 SYGVKD. The CDR3 DNA sequence: TGTGCCATCAGTTCGGCCTCCGGGGGGCAGGAGACCAAGTACTTC. It specifies CAISSASGGQETKYF.

The chain couples TRBV29-1 to TRBJ2-2; a weak D match, TRBD1 (5 bases). Trimming cost V 2 bases and J 1 base, with 8 bases left between them. The CDR3 has 14 residues. The germline CDR1 and CDR2 sequences are SQVTM and ANQGSEA. The CDR3 loop is CSVESGQNTGELFF. The CDR3 DNA sequence: TGCAGCGTTGAATCTGGACAGAACACCGGGGAGCTGTTTTTT.

This clonotype was recorded many times. V and J are TRBV4-2 and TRBJ1-2; 7 nucleotides line up with TRBD1. This CDR3 has 14 residues. Germline CDR1 LGHNA, CDR2 YNFKEQ. The V and J ends lost 1 base and 6 bases, in that order; junction bases with no gene match: 5. The CDR3, as DNA: TGTGCCAGCAGCCAAGCGTTTCAGGGGGATGGCTACACCTTC. Translated, it gives CASSQAFQGDGYTF.

This clonotype was found many times. The J gene is TRBJ1-5, the V gene TRBV7-6, with D unresolved. V lost 4 bases, J lost 5 bases, and 3 bases lay in between. The CDR3 consists of 11 residues. Germline V gives CDR1 SGHVS, CDR2 FNYEAQ. The DNA of the CDR3 is TGTGCCAGCAGCTCACATCAGCCCCAGCATTTT. Translated, it gives CASSSHQPQHF.

Only a few counts were recorded for this clonotype. A single base separates this from a much larger clone, so it may be a read error. This chain links TRBV20-1 with TRBJ1-6; 7 bases match TRBD1. Germline assignment: CDR1 DFQATT and CDR2 SNEGSKA (reference sequence). This CDR3 contains 13 residues. The CDR3 DNA reads as TGCAGTGCTAGAGTCCAGGGGGATTCACACCTCCACTTT. Translation gives CSARVQGDSHLHF.

This clonotype was seen repeatedly, ten times or more. This rearrangement joins TRBV11-2 to TRBJ1-1; TRBD1 agrees at 9 bases. Germline trimming cut 5 bases from V and 3 bases from J; bases unmatched to any gene: 10. The CDR3 contains 16 residues. Germline CDR1 is SGHAT and CDR2 is FQNNGV. CDR3 nucleotides: TGTGCCAGCAGCCCCTCCAAGGGACAGGGATACACTGAAGCTTTCTTT. Residues: CASSPSKGQGYTEAFF.

This clonotype was seen ten or more times. The rearrangement joins TRBV20-1 to TRBJ1-6, with 7 nucleotides matching TRBD1. This CDR3 is built from 15 residues. J was trimmed by 5 bases and V by 3 bases; bases with no gene match: 7. Germline V gene lookup returns CDR1 DFQATT and CDR2 SNEGSKA (reference sequence). The CDR3 DNA reads TGCAGTGCTAGGGACACGGGACAGCATAATTCACCCCTCCACTTT. Amino acids: CSARDTGQHNSPLHF.

This clonotype appeared many times. The rearrangement uses TRBV4-1 and TRBJ1-2; D is perhaps TRBD1 (5 bases). Between the trimmed V and J ends, which lost 1 base and 8 bases, there was a span of 17 bases. This CDR3 region has 15 residues. Per the germline V gene, CDR1 is MGHRA and CDR2 is YSYEKL. CDR3 DNA sequence: TGCGCCAGCAGCCAAGTAAGCCAGGGAAAGGTCGGCTACACCTTC. Translating it yields CASSQVSQGKVGYTF.